Here is one TCR beta chain with its context. This clonotype was seen a few times. Its antigen is still unknown. Base qualities are not provided; no much larger clone lies one nucleotide away. The entry originates in a study of regulatory T cells in long-lasting Graves disease (TCRdb year 2021). Background for the entire study: Persistent Graves' disease was defined as persistently positive TSH receptor autoantibodies together with antithyroid drug treatment for over 5 years. Patients with persistent Graves' disease were compared with patients with newly diagnosed Graves' disease using TCR sequencing and RNA sequencing of peripheral blood. The study was conducted in China and was registered as a clinical trial. On average, persistent Graves' disease patients in the clinical cohort had been on antithyroid drugs for about 10.3 years. A total of 33 samples underwent TCR sequencing, from about 13 patients with persistent Graves' disease and some 20 patients with newly diagnosed Graves' disease. The paper's findings and limits, for the study overall: Persistent patients shared more public clonotypes among themselves (over 2,500) than newly diagnosed patients did (more than 950). Because the primary lesion, thyroid tissue, could not be accessed, the study looked at peripheral blood alone. Compared with newly diagnosed patients, patients with persistent Graves' disease had lower TCR Shannon entropy and fewer highly expanded clones, which suggests clonal expansion. The small sample size was acknowledged by the authors as a limitation that may reduce accuracy. TRBV28, TRBJ1-2 and TRBJ2-5 were preferentially used in persistent disease, while TRBV20-1 and TRBJ2-1 were favored in newly diagnosed disease. Only the TCR beta chain was sequenced and analyzed.

CDR1 and CDR2, looked up from the germline V gene, are MNHNS and SASEGT. Including the terminal cysteine and phenylalanine, the CDR3 comprises 11 residues. CDR3 DNA only is kept here, 33 bases in frame from base 1. The V and J ends are trimmed by 7 bases and 4 bases, leaving 7 bases between them. What the time point label conveys for this sample: persistent/refractory GD, antithyroid drugs over 5 years with positive TRAb. For both TCR sequencing and RNA sequencing, RNA was extracted from PBMCs using TRIzol. The diagnosis of Graves' disease followed American Thyroid Association guidelines. Recruitment of patients was carried out at an endocrinology department in Xi'an, China. From each patient, around 8.3 milliliters of peripheral blood was collected into an EDTA anticoagulant tube. Ficoll Paque Plus density gradient separation was used to isolate PBMCs, and no additional T cell sorting was done. An Agilent 2100 Bioanalyzer and agarose gel were used to check RNA quality, while a NanoDrop 2000 measured RNA concentration.

Library preparation was by multiplex PCR. Sequencer: Illumina HiSeq 4000. TCR beta libraries were built with iRepertoire HTBI primers and Arm-PCR amplification of CDR3 regions. Before sequencing, the PCR products went through gel purification. In the original analysis: Gene usage analysis of CDR3 amino acid clonotypes relied on the 55 to 80 TRBV and around 14 TRBJ segments identified across samples. COPE and FqMerger were used to merge filtered high-quality paired reads into contigs. BLAST was used to align contigs to IMGT TRBV, TRBD and TRBJ reference genes, with CDR3 defined following IMGT. Any clonotype with a frequency above 0.1% was classified as a highly expanded clone. Repertoire diversity was measured by Shannon entropy, and V-J evenness by the Gini coefficient. Public clonotypes were defined as clonotypes shared by more than one individual. TCRdb trimmed public reads at Q25 via fastp, called clones via MiXCR and kept in-frame beta chains. A single entry per CDR3 protein holds the most common genes and DNA from its merged rows. The V and J calls, along with clone size, are taken from TCRdb and not from the paper's own processing. Present in this sample are some 470,000 distinct CDR3 sequences, 20% to 25% of which were seen just once. About 6.6% of the sample is held by the ten biggest clonotypes.

The TCR was taken from a female donor with Graves disease. Here the chain combines TRBV6-1 and TRBJ2-5, with the D gene call left open. This specimen consisted of peripheral blood mononuclear cells (PBMCs), obtained when the disease was refractory, from a patient treated with antithyroid drugs. The CDR3 protein: CASTHGETQYF. The base sequence is TGTGCCAGCACTCACGGAGAGACCCAGTACTTC.